The TCR beta chain described here comes from a study of blood T cell repertoires in COVID-19 (dated by TCRdb to the early 2020s). A note on the overall study: Samples covering the acute and convalescent phases of COVID-19 were provided by collaborators in the United States, Italy and Spain. Deeply sampled blood TCRbeta repertoires from subjects exposed to, actively infected with, or recovered from COVID-19 were included in the dataset. Sample metadata almost always included a de-identified subject ID, COVID-19 status, age in years and sex. Where available, HLA class I and class II types were taken from metadata supplied by the sample provider and were not determined by assay-based typing. A freely available public database, intended as a resource for researchers studying the immune response to SARS-CoV-2, is where the repertoires were released. The samples were drawn from two sources: the first 160 participants of the ongoing ImmuneRACE study, and 950 to 1,500 subjects contributed by 6 global collaborators. The material from the prospective study consisted of cDNA or gDNA derived from T cells, B-cell-depleted T cells, or PBMCs. Broader findings and caveats from the paper: How much clinical and demographic metadata was included differed by source and by participant, and the metadata was provided uncurated.

TCRbeta CDR3 regions were amplified from genomic DNA using the immunoSEQ Assay, a bias-controlled multiplex PCR. The authors processed their data as follows. Within the assay, amplification of reference gene primers was used to estimate how many nucleated cells each sample contained. To quantify the absolute abundance of each unique TCRbeta CDR3 rearrangement, sequence reads were collapsed and filtered. For each sample, productive Simpson clonality was calculated as the square root of Simpson's diversity index over productive rearrangements. The table was pulled from immuneACCESS by TCRdb, which kept in-frame rearrangements only. Such tables lose some clones; where checked, under half of the loss comes from unresolved V genes, and the rest has no known cause. For V, J and clone size, that table is used; D and trimming come from the DNA. This sample has tens of thousands of clones in its table, and about four fifths of those were observed once. Jointly, the top ten make up roughly 1.5% of the sample.

The CDR3 covers 16 residues, taking in both the cysteine and the phenylalanine. The entry retains the CDR3 DNA only, 48 bases that are in frame from base 1. V lost 7 bases and J lost 3 bases, and the count of bases not matched to a germline gene is 11. The germline V gene provides CDR1 MDHEN and CDR2 SYDVKM. A word on this clone: Its target antigen remains unknown. Base qualities are not provided; no much larger clone lies one nucleotide away.

The collaborating institutions used their own protocols to collect whole blood in K2EDTA tubes. For TCRbeta analysis, collaborator samples were shipped as frozen whole blood, as isolated PBMCs, or as DNA extracted from either sample type. The receptor was isolated from a man aged 50 to 60 with acute or convalescent COVID-19. Sequences were obtained from peripheral blood. Here the chain combines TRBV28 and TRBJ1-5, with 8 bases matching TRBD1. The CDR3 region reads CASTKHRTGNNQPQHF. In nucleotides, the sequence is TGTGCCAGCACGAAGCATAGGACAGGGAACAATCAGCCCCAGCATTTT.